This section outlines one T cell receptor beta chain sequence together with its context. Authors' analysis steps: Amplification from reference gene primers served as the basis for estimated nucleated cell counts. Here immunoSEQ multiplex PCR was the method, and the copy in TCRdb shows in-frame clones only, minus some. V and J calls and clone size are given by that table; D and trimming were obtained from the DNA. The data hold about 190,000 clones, with over 70% observed a single time. This record comes from a study of blood T cell repertoires in COVID-19. The wider study: The United States, Italy and Spain supplied acute and convalescent COVID-19 samples. PBMCs, B-cell-depleted T cells, or T cells provided the cDNA or gDNA that made up the material.

The CDR3 covers 15 residues. The germline V gene has CDR1 SEHNR and CDR2 FQNEAQ (reference sequence). V shed 2 bases and J 4 bases; nucleotides not matched to a gene: 3. The material sequenced was peripheral blood. The genes are TRBV7-9 and TRBJ1-3; TRBD1 matches 9 bases. This clonotype originated in a man aged 45 to 65 with active or convalescent COVID-19. The CDR3 DNA reads TGTGCCAGCAGCTTAAGTGGGACAGGGGGAAACACCATATATTTT. Its translation: CASSLSGTGGNTIYF. Complete variable domain (other parts from reference TRBV7-9 and TRBJ1-3): DTGVSQNPRHKITKRGQNVTFRCDPISEHNRLYWYRQTLGQGPEFLTYFQNEAQLEKSRLLSDRFSAERPKGSFSTLEIQRTEQGDSAMYLCASSLSGTGGNTIYFGEGSWLTVV.